The 5 T cell receptor beta chains reported below all come from one sample, sequenced in a study of T cell responses to AZD1222 COVID-19 vaccine. Libraries were prepared by immunoSEQ multiplex PCR; TCRdb keeps only in-frame clonotypes and omits some of them. The data show 150,000 or so clones, around 86% seen once. The input for sequencing was peripheral blood, taken on day 0 of AZD1222 vaccination. These receptors were taken from an adult in good health.

The V gene is TRBV7-9, the J gene TRBJ1-1; D gene ambiguous. V was pared by 3 bases and J by 3 bases, with 14 bases between. The CDR3 totals 15 residues. Germline CDR1 reads SEHNR; CDR2 reads FQNEAQ (reference sequence). The CDR3 is CASSFQPAADTEAFF. The CDR3 DNA follows: TGTGCCAGCAGCTTCCAACCGGCAGCCGACACTGAAGCTTTCTTT.

The rearrangement uses TRBV11-1 and TRBJ1-1, with D possibly TRBD1 on 5 matching bases. CDR1 is SGHAT, CDR2 FQDESV, per germline (reference sequence). The length of the CDR3 is 14 residues. Trimming took 5 bases from V and 1 from J, leaving 11 bases between them. CDR3 in DNA: TGTGCCAGCAGCCAGGGCACCAAGAACACTGAAGCTTTCTTT. Residues: CASSQGTKNTEAFF. The full variable domain, its missing parts supplied by reference TRBV11-1 and TRBJ1-1, is EAEVAQSPRYKITEKSQAVAFWCDPISGHATLYWYRQILGQGPELLVQFQDESVVDDSQLPKDRFSAERLKGVDSTLKIQPAELGDSAMYLCASSQGTKNTEAFFGQGTRLTVV.

This chain joins TRBV11-3 and TRBJ1-2, with D possibly matching TRBD1 (5 bases). Germline V gene data show CDR1 as SGHNT and CDR2 as YENEEA. Trimming took 4 bases from V and 5 from J, leaving 11 bases between them. The CDR3 has 13 amino acids. In DNA form, the CDR3 reads TGTGCCAGCAGCTCGACAGACAAATATGGCTACACCTTC. Amino acid sequence: CASSSTDKYGYTF.

The rearrangement uses TRBV5-1 and TRBJ1-4, with TRBD1 as a possible D gene (6 bases). Germline-derived CDR1 and CDR2 are SGHRS and YFSETQ. The CDR3 length is 17 residues. The ends were cut back, 3 bases at V and 8 bases at J, with 23 bases in the middle. This CDR3 reads CASSSTFTRGESEKLFF. The CDR3, as DNA: TGCGCCAGCAGCTCAACGTTTACCAGGGGAGAGAGCGAAAAACTGTTTTTT.

This clone was counted a few times. The sample has other DNA sequences that encode this CDR3 too. The V call is TRBV10-1, the J call TRBJ1-5; D gene ambiguous. CDR1 and CDR2 (germline): WNHNN, SYGVQD (reference sequence). The CDR3 runs 13 residues. V lost 0 bases, J lost 5 bases, and 5 bases lay in between. The CDR3 here is CASSESEYQPQHF. As DNA, the CDR3 is TGCGCCAGCAGTGAGTCCGAATATCAGCCCCAGCATTTT.